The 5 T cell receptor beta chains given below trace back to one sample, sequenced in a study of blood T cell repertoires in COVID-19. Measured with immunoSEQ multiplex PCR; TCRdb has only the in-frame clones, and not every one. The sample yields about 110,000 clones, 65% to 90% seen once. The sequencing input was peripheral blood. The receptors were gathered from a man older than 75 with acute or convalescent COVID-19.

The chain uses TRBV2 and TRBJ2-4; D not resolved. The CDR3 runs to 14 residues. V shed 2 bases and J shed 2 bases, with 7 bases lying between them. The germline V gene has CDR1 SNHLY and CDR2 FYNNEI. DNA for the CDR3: TGTGCCAGCAGTGAACGTGTATCCAAAAACATTCAGTACTTC. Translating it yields CASSERVSKNIQYF.

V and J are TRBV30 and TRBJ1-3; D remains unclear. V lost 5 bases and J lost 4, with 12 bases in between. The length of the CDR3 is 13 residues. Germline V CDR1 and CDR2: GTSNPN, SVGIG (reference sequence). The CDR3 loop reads CAWAKGGGNTIYF. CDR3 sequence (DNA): TGTGCCTGGGCGAAGGGAGGGGGAAACACCATATATTTT.

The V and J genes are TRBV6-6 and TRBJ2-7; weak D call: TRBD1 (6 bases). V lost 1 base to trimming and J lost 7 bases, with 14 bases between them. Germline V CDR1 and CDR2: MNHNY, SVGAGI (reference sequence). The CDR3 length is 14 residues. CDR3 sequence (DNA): TGTGCCAGCAGTTACTTTCCCCAGGGGTCAGAGCAGTACTTC. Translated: CASSYFPQGSEQYF.

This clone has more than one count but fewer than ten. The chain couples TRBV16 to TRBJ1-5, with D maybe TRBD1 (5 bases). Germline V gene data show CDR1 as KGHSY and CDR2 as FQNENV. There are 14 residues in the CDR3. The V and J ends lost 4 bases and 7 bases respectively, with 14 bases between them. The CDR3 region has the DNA TGTGCCAGCAGCCCCGGGGGTGAGGGGCAGCCCCAGCATTTT. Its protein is CASSPGGEGQPQHF. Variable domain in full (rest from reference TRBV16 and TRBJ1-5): GEEVAQTPKHLVRGEGQKAKLYCAPIKGHSYVFWYQQVLKNEFKFLISFQNENVFDETGMPKERFSAKCLPNSPCSLEIQATKLEDSAVYFCASSPGGEGQPQHFGDGTRLSIL.

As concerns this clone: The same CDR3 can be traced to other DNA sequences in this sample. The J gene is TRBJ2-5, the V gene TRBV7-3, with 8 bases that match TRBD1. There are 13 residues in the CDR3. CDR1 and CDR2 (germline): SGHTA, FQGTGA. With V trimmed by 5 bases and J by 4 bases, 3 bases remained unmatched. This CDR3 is CASSSGQGETQYF. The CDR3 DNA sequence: TGTGCCAGCAGCAGCGGACAGGGAGAGACCCAGTACTTC.